The 23 T cell receptor beta chains presented below share a single source sample, sequenced in a study of shared clonotypes between healthy human individuals. Some clones are missing from TCRdb's copy, which holds only in-frame ones; the method was immunoSEQ multiplex PCR. The table lists roughly 2.2 million clones, around 90% of them singletons, with more than 0.35% in the top ten. The sequenced sample consisted of naive CD4+ T cells from PBMCs. Subset denoted: CD45RA+ positively selected. The receptor source for this set is a man younger than 35 in good health. Some clones in this sample may be carry-over from other donors' samples.

The V gene is TRBV5-1, the J gene TRBJ1-4; weak D call: TRBD1 (5 bases). V was shortened by 4 bases and J by 8 bases, with 12 bases between the two germline ends. This CDR3 region has 13 residues. The germline CDR1 and CDR2 sequences are SGHRS and YFSETQ. CDR3 coding DNA: TGCGCCAGCAGCCCGGGACGGGAGGAAAAACTGTTTTTT. It encodes CASSPGREEKLFF.

The chain has TRBV4-2 and TRBJ2-7, with D perhaps TRBD1 (5 bases). The CDR3 extends over 15 amino acids. Germline-derived CDR1 and CDR2 are LGHNA and YNFKEQ. Trimming pared 0 bases from V and 6 bases from J, leaving 15 bases between. CDR3 bases: TGTGCCAGCAGCCAAGATCAGGGTACCCCCGGCGAGCAGTACTTC. It encodes CASSQDQGTPGEQYF.

CDR3 in amino acids: CASSFLRRGVYEQYF. As DNA, the CDR3 is TGTGCCAGCAGTTTCCTACGGCGGGGGGTCTACGAGCAGTACTTC. This chain connects TRBV27 to TRBJ2-7; the match to TRBD2 covers 8 bases. Losses at the gene ends were 3 bases for V and 3 bases for J; bases not matched to a gene: 7. The germline V gene encodes CDR1 MNHEY and CDR2 SMNVEV (reference sequence). This CDR3 has 15 residues.

Notes on this clone: The same CDR3 is also encoded by other DNA sequences in this sample. The V and J genes are TRBV28 and TRBJ1-1; D not resolved. V was shortened by 6 bases and J by 5 bases, with 10 bases between the two germline ends. Per germline, CDR1 MDHEN and CDR2 SYDVKM. The CDR3 runs to 12 residues. CDR3 amino acids: CASSRTGTEAFF. CDR3 bases: TGTGCCAGCAGCCGAACCGGGACTGAAGCTTTCTTT. Variable domain in full (rest from reference TRBV28 and TRBJ1-1): DVKVTQSSRYLVKRTGEKVFLECVQDMDHENMFWYRQDPGLGLRLIYFSYDVKMKEKGDIPEGYSVSREKKERFSLILESASTNQTSMYLCASSRTGTEAFFGQGTRLTVV.

V usage is TRBV6-5 and J usage is TRBJ1-2; D uncertain. Germline V gene data show CDR1 as MNHEY and CDR2 as SVGAGI. The CDR3 has 13 amino acids. V lost 5 bases to trimming and J lost 8 bases, with 15 bases between them. The CDR3 protein is CASSGHLGKGYTF. The CDR3 DNA reads as TGTGCCAGCAGTGGTCACCTGGGTAAAGGCTACACCTTC.

This clone appeared a few times. Additional DNA sequences in this sample encode the identical CDR3. This chain links TRBV7-9 with TRBJ1-1; 8 nucleotides match TRBD1. This CDR3 contains 14 residues. Germline CDR1 reads SEHNR; CDR2 reads FQNEAQ (reference sequence). V dropped 5 bases and J dropped 3; count of bases not matched to a gene: 5. CDR3 sequence: CASSRNRGDTEAFF. The CDR3 nucleotides read TGTGCCAGCAGCCGTAACAGGGGGGACACTGAAGCTTTCTTT. The full variable domain, completed using reference TRBV7-9 and TRBJ1-1, is DTGVSQNPRHKITKRGQNVTFRCDPISEHNRLYWYRQTLGQGPEFLTYFQNEAQLEKSRLLSDRFSAERPKGSFSTLEIQRTEQGDSAMYLCASSRNRGDTEAFFGQGTRLTVV.

The chain has TRBV9 and TRBJ1-1, with 8 positions matching TRBD1. CDR3 length equals 15 residues. The junction had 5 bases not matched to a gene; V was cut back by 0 bases and J by 4 bases. Germline values: CDR1 SGDLS, CDR2 YYNGEE. The DNA for the CDR3 is TGTGCCAGCAGCGTAGCAGGGGGCAAGGGCACTGAAGCTTTCTTT. Protein: CASSVAGGKGTEAFF.

CDR3 region: CASSQDLHSNTEAFF. The CDR3 bases are TGTGCCAGCAGTCAAGACTTGCACTCTAACACTGAAGCTTTCTTT. This rearrangement joins TRBV6-1 to TRBJ1-1, with D unclear. CDR3 size: 15 residues. Germline V lookup: CDR1 MNHNS, CDR2 SASEGT. Trimming left V 5 bases short and J 2 bases short, with 15 bases between.

This chain links TRBV29-1 with TRBJ1-1; unclear D gene. CDR3 length equals 13 residues. CDR1 and CDR2 (germline): SQVTM, ANQGSEA. With 0 bases removed from V and 5 bases from J, the gap between germline ends came to 10 bases. The CDR3 region is CSVEERISTEAFF. The CDR3 DNA follows: TGCAGCGTTGAAGAGCGGATTTCAACTGAAGCTTTCTTT.

This clone was recorded only once. This chain joins TRBV30 and TRBJ2-5, with D unresolved. The J call is uncertain, as TRBJ2-7 better fits the DNA end. Germline V gene sequence: CDR1 GTSNPN, CDR2 SVGIG (reference sequence). The CDR3 has 14 amino acids. CDR3 sequence: CAWSGDWLTHEQYF. The CDR3 nucleotides read TGTGCCTGGAGTGGGGATTGGTTGACCCACGAGCAGTACTTC.

For this clone: The sample holds other DNA sequences that translate to the same CDR3. The V and J genes are TRBV5-1 and TRBJ2-2; 7 bases line up with TRBD1. Trimming removed 4 bases from V and 2 bases from J; junction bases left unmatched: 2. The V gene's germline CDR1 is SGHRS and CDR2 YFSETQ. The CDR3 sequence is 14 residues long. CDR3 sequence: CASSGTVNTGELFF. CDR3 DNA sequence: TGCGCCAGCAGCGGGACAGTAAACACCGGGGAGCTGTTTTTT.

The genes are TRBV29-1 and TRBJ1-1, with D unclear. Trimming shortened V by 3 bases and J by 0 bases, and 8 bases separated the two germline ends. The CDR3 length is 13 residues. Germline CDR1 and CDR2: SQVTM and ANQGSEA. CDR3 sequence (DNA): TGCAGCGTTGAGGCAGACATGAACACTGAAGCTTTCTTT. It translates to CSVEADMNTEAFF.

The chain carries TRBV4-2 and TRBJ1-3, with D maybe TRBD1 (6 bases). This CDR3 spans 16 amino acids. V lost 1 base and J lost 3, with 13 bases in between. Germline V gene lookup returns CDR1 LGHNA and CDR2 YNFKEQ. CDR3 coding DNA: TGTGCCAGCAGCCAAGGGAGGACAGCGGGTGGAAACACCATATATTTT. As protein: CASSQGRTAGGNTIYF.

The chain couples TRBV6-1 to TRBJ2-7; D might be TRBD1 (6 bases). The CDR3 spans 14 residues. The V end was cut by 3 bases, the J end by 5 bases, with 14 bases between. CDR1 and CDR2 (germline): MNHNS, SASEGT. DNA of the CDR3: TGTGCCAGCAGTGATGCGTCAGGGGCGGACGAGCAGTACTTC. Amino acid sequence: CASSDASGADEQYF.

CDR3 nucleotide sequence: TGTGCCAGCAGTTACTCGAAGATTAGCGGGAGCTACGAGCAGTACTTC. It encodes CASSYSKISGSYEQYF. V is TRBV6-6 and J is TRBJ2-7, with 9 bases fitting TRBD2. This CDR3 is 16 amino acids long. Trimming removed 0 bases from V and 3 bases from J; junction bases left unmatched: 6. Per the germline V gene, CDR1 is MNHNY and CDR2 is SVGAGI (reference sequence).

The gene calls are TRBV7-8 and TRBJ2-2, with unresolved D. The germline V and J ends were trimmed by 1 base and 6 bases, with 3 bases remaining between them. The CDR3 length is 12 residues. The germline V gene encodes CDR1 SGHVS and CDR2 FQNEAQ. The CDR3 is CASSLDAGELFF. DNA for the CDR3: TGTGCCAGCAGCTTAGATGCCGGGGAGCTGTTTTTT.

The J gene is TRBJ2-7, the V gene TRBV7-6; tentatively, D is TRBD2 (6 bases). Trimming removed 5 bases from V and 0 bases from J, with 11 bases in between. Germline loops: CDR1 SGHVS, CDR2 FNYEAQ. The CDR3 has 14 amino acids. The CDR3 region has the DNA TGTGCCAGCAGCCCCCGGGACTTCTCCTACGAGCAGTACTTC. This codes for CASSPRDFSYEQYF.

The chain is built from TRBV7-8 and TRBJ2-7, with unresolved D. This CDR3 region has 14 residues. The V end lost 4 bases, the J end lost 2 bases, and 12 bases lay between the germline ends. Germline V CDR1 and CDR2: SGHVS, FQNEAQ. CDR3 region: CASSSRLGTYEQYF. Here the CDR3 DNA reads TGTGCCAGCAGCTCACGACTGGGTACCTACGAGCAGTACTTC.

The chain recombines TRBV28 with TRBJ2-6; no definite D call. Trimming took off 4 bases at V and 2 bases at J, with 6 bases between the two ends. The germline gives CDR1 MDHEN, CDR2 SYDVKM. This CDR3 contains 14 residues. The CDR3 nucleotides read TGTGCCAGCAGTTGGGTTGCTGGGGCCAACGTCCTGACTTTC. Protein sequence: CASSWVAGANVLTF.

In DNA, the CDR3 is TGTGCCCTGCTTACAGGGTCTGGAAACACCATATATTTT. Translated, it gives CALLTGSGNTIYF. The chain links TRBV30 to TRBJ1-3, with a possible D match to TRBD1 (6 bases). The CDR3 spans 13 residues. With 8 bases removed from V and 1 base from J, the gap between germline ends came to 12 bases. Germline V lookup: CDR1 GTSNPN, CDR2 SVGIG (reference sequence).

The chain has TRBV6-1 and TRBJ1-2; the D gene is possibly TRBD1 (5 bases). V was cut by 6 bases and J by 3 bases, with 17 bases left in between. Germline assignment: CDR1 MNHNS and CDR2 SASEGT. The CDR3 contains 15 residues. In nucleotides, the CDR3 is TGTGCCAGCAGGAAGACACCGGGGCTTCACTATGGCTACACCTTC. It specifies CASRKTPGLHYGYTF.

V is TRBV5-1 and J is TRBJ1-1; possibly TRBD1 for D (5 bases). The length of the CDR3 is 15 residues. V gave up 4 bases and J gave up 1 base, with 14 bases separating them. CDR1 is SGHRS, CDR2 YFSETQ, per germline. Written as DNA, the CDR3 is TGCGCCAGCAGCCTGCTGGGGGTCCCGAACACTGAAGCTTTCTTT. Translating it yields CASSLLGVPNTEAFF.

J is TRBJ1-3 and V is TRBV7-9; 9 bases map to TRBD1. The CDR3 totals 14 residues. Germline CDR1 reads SEHNR; CDR2 reads FQNEAQ (reference sequence). Unmatched junction bases numbered 7, after V lost 5 bases and J lost 8 bases. The DNA for the CDR3 is TGTGCCAGCAGCCTGGGACAGGGAGGCGACACCATATATTTT. This gives the protein CASSLGQGGDTIYF.